Each of the 27 T cell receptor beta chains below was sequenced from the same sample in a study of blood T cell repertoires in COVID-19. Sequencing used immunoSEQ multiplex PCR; TCRdb keeps in-frame clones, though not all of them. The sample shows around 290,000 clones, around 87% of them seen only once. Specimen: peripheral blood. All receptors come from a woman in her fifties or sixties who had recovered from COVID-19.

V and J are TRBV10-2 and TRBJ2-7; 10 bases map to TRBD2. V shed 6 bases and J 1 base; nucleotides not matched to a gene: 6. The V gene's germline CDR1 is WSHSY and CDR2 SAAADI. This CDR3 comprises 15 residues. CDR3 nucleotide sequence: TGCGCCAGCAGAAAGACTAGCGGGTTTTCCTACGAGCAGTACTTC. Translation gives CASRKTSGFSYEQYF.

The chain carries TRBV21-1 and TRBJ2-5; TRBD2 was called by the table and not checked on the DNA. TRBV21-1 corresponds to a pseudogene. The CDR3 spans 18 residues. The CDR3 bases are TGTGCCAGCAGCAAAAAGGGACCCTCAAGCGGGGGAAGAGAGACCCAGTACTTC. Translating gives CASSKKGPSSGGRETQYF.

Only a few counts were recorded for this clone. The CDR3: CASSLRGLQPQHF. CDR3 in DNA: TGTGCCAGCAGTTTAAGGGGGCTTCAGCCCCAGCATTTT. This sequence joins TRBV28 and TRBJ1-5; 7 nucleotides match TRBD1. Trimming took 2 bases from V and 6 from J; bases not matched to a gene: 1. The CDR3 covers 13 residues. CDR1 and CDR2 (germline): MDHEN, SYDVKM.

The J gene is TRBJ2-1, the V gene TRBV28; tentative D call: TRBD1 (5 bases). The CDR3 totals 12 residues. Germline CDR1 MDHEN, CDR2 SYDVKM. The ends were cut back, 9 bases at V and 6 bases at J, with 12 bases in the middle. The CDR3 region has the DNA TGTGCCAGTACAGGTTTTGCCAATGAGCAGTTCTTC. Its translation is CASTGFANEQFF.

The chain couples TRBV4-3 to TRBJ1-4; perhaps TRBD1 as D (5 bases). This CDR3 has 15 amino acids. V was pared by 0 bases and J by 10 bases, with 15 bases between. Germline-derived CDR1 and CDR2 are LGHNA and YSLEER. Here the CDR3 reads CASSQDMGGGSKLFF. DNA for the CDR3: TGCGCCAGCAGCCAAGATATGGGGGGAGGGTCAAAACTGTTTTTT.

The V and J genes are TRBV18 and TRBJ2-5; D uncertain. Trimming removed 1 base from V and 1 base from J, with 10 bases in between. CDR1 and CDR2 (germline): KGHSH, LQKENI. This CDR3 spans 15 amino acids. The CDR3 region is CASSPLPRGQETQYF. CDR3 sequence (DNA): TGTGCCAGCTCACCACTACCACGAGGCCAAGAGACCCAGTACTTC. The variable domain in full, with the rest retrieved from reference TRBV18 and TRBJ2-5, is NAGVMQNPRHLVRRRGQEARLRCSPMKGHSHVYWYRQLPEEGLKFMVYLQKENIIDESGMPKERFSAEFPKEGPSILRIQQVVRGDSAAYFCASSPLPRGQETQYFGPGTRLLVL.

A note on this clone: Within the sample, other DNA sequences also encode this same CDR3. The V call is TRBV18, the J call TRBJ1-5; D gene ambiguous. CDR3 length equals 13 residues. Germline V CDR1 and CDR2: KGHSH, LQKENI. Trimming pared 3 bases from V and 4 bases from J, leaving 7 bases between. This CDR3 is CASSPEVNQPQHF. In DNA form, the CDR3 reads TGTGCCAGCTCACCGGAGGTGAATCAGCCCCAGCATTTT.

V gene TRBV7-2 combines with J gene TRBJ2-1, with a tentative D call TRBD2 (5 bases). The V gene's germline CDR1 is SGHTA and CDR2 FQGNSA. This CDR3 contains 16 residues. V shed 5 bases and J shed 7 bases, with 21 bases lying between them. For the CDR3, the DNA is TGTGCCAGCAGCACAAGGTCAGCGAGGGCGGTGAATGAGCAGTTCTTC. Translation: CASSTRSARAVNEQFF. Complete variable domain (other parts from reference TRBV7-2 and TRBJ2-1): GAGVSQSPSNKVTEKGKDVELRCDPISGHTALYWYRQSLGQGLEFLIYFQGNSAPDKSGLPSDRFSAERTGGSVSTLTIQRTQQEDSAVYLCASSTRSARAVNEQFFGPGTRLTVL.

This chain links TRBV5-6 with TRBJ1-4; TRBD1 might be the D (6 bases). Deletions cut 5 bases from V and 5 bases from J, with 16 bases between. The length of the CDR3 is 15 residues. Germline CDR1 reads SGHDT; CDR2 reads YYEEEE. The CDR3 sequence is CASSSDRRGNEKLFF. Written as DNA, the CDR3 is TGTGCCAGCAGTTCCGACAGGCGAGGGAATGAAAAACTGTTTTTT.

CDR3 bases: TGCGCCAGCAGCCCAAGACAGGGGGCGGACTACGAGCAGTACTTC. This encodes CASSPRQGADYEQYF. The genes are TRBV5-1 and TRBJ2-7; 10 nucleotides align to TRBD1. The germline CDR1 and CDR2 sequences are SGHRS and YFSETQ. J lost 3 bases, V lost 4 bases, and 7 bases had no gene match. There are 15 residues in the CDR3.

The rearrangement links TRBV2 to TRBJ1-2; D gene unclear. The CDR3 contains 14 residues. The V gene's germline CDR1 is SNHLY and CDR2 FYNNEI. Trimming took 4 bases from V and 4 from J, leaving 13 bases between them. The CDR3 nucleotides are TGTGCCAGCAGTGTACGCGGCAACGTCTATGGCTACACCTTC. Protein: CASSVRGNVYGYTF. Combining the CDR3 with reference TRBV2 and TRBJ1-2 gives the whole variable domain EPEVTQTPSHQVTQMGQEVILRCVPISNHLYFYWYRQILGQKVEFLVSFYNNEISEKSEIFDDQFSVERPDGSNFTLKIRSTKLEDSAMYFCASSVRGNVYGYTFGSGTRLTVV.

This clone was found a few times. The chain links TRBV6-2 or TRBV6-3 to TRBJ1-2; D perhaps matches TRBD1 (5 bases). The CDR3 covers 14 residues. In germline, CDR1 is MNHEY, CDR2 SVGEGT. V was trimmed by 0 bases and J by 6 bases, leaving 11 bases between them. The CDR3 DNA reads as TGTGCCAGCAGTTACTCAGGCAGGGATCATGGCTACACCTTC. Protein sequence: CASSYSGRDHGYTF.

The rearrangement joins TRBV7-9 to TRBJ2-3; a weak D match, TRBD2 (6 bases). The CDR3 loop spans 13 amino acids. Germline V gene data show CDR1 as SEHNR and CDR2 as FQNEAQ (reference sequence). V dropped 11 bases and J dropped 1 base, with 13 bases sitting between them. The CDR3 loop is CAAGTRGTDTQYF. The CDR3 DNA follows: TGTGCCGCGGGGACCCGGGGCACAGATACGCAGTATTTT.

This chain's CDR3 is CASSQEPLGQANEQFF. The CDR3 region has the DNA TGTGCCAGCAGCCAGGAACCACTGGGACAGGCGAATGAGCAGTTCTTC. The chain combines TRBV4-2 with TRBJ2-1; 8 nucleotides agree with TRBD1. This CDR3 contains 16 residues. CDR1 is LGHNA, CDR2 YNFKEQ, per germline. Germline trimming cut 3 bases from V and 7 bases from J; bases unmatched to any gene: 11.

This sequence joins TRBV9 and TRBJ1-2, with 8 bases lining up with TRBD1. The junction had 8 bases not matched to a gene; V was cut back by 4 bases and J by 3 bases. Germline CDR1 reads SGDLS; CDR2 reads YYNGEE. The CDR3 extends over 15 amino acids. The DNA of the CDR3 is TGTGCCAGCAGCCTCCTTCCGACAGGGGACTATGGCTACACCTTC. It is translated as CASSLLPTGDYGYTF.

The chain uses TRBV9 and TRBJ2-1; the D gene is possibly TRBD2 (7 bases). The CDR3 loop spans 14 amino acids. V shed 3 bases and J shed 6 bases, with 13 bases lying between them. Germline CDR1 is SGDLS and CDR2 is YYNGEE. The CDR3 region has the DNA TGTGCCAGCAGCGAAGGGGGGGCGGTCAATGAGCAGTTCTTC. As protein: CASSEGGAVNEQFF.

This chain uses TRBV3-1 (or the pseudogene TRBV3-2) with TRBJ1-2; 7 positions match TRBD1. The CDR3 sequence is 14 residues long. The trim removed 3 bases at V and 7 bases at J, leaving 8 bases unmatched. CDR1 is LGHDT, CDR2 YNNKEL, per germline (reference sequence). CDR3 DNA sequence: TGTGCCAGCAGCCACCGACAGGGCGGTGGTGGCTACACCTTC. It codes for CASSHRQGGGGYTF.

The chain employs TRBV27 and TRBJ2-7, with a weak D call TRBD1 (8 bases). Germline CDR1 and CDR2: MNHEY and SMNVEV (reference sequence). Trimming shortened V by 5 bases and J by 9 bases, and 14 bases separated the two germline ends. This CDR3 region has 12 residues. The CDR3 sequence is CASSTGGAGQYF. The CDR3 coding sequence is TGTGCCAGCAGTACAGGGGGGGCGGGGCAGTACTTC.

V usage is TRBV28 and J usage is TRBJ2-7, with D maybe TRBD2 (6 bases). The CDR3 loop spans 14 amino acids. V dropped 2 bases and J dropped 3 bases, with 11 bases sitting between them. CDR1 and CDR2 (germline): MDHEN, SYDVKM. The CDR3 DNA reads as TGTGCCAGCAGTTTACAGCGGGCCATCTACGAGCAGTACTTC. Encoded protein: CASSLQRAIYEQYF.

The gene calls are TRBV3-1 (or the pseudogene TRBV3-2) and TRBJ2-5; 8 bases agree with TRBD2. Germline-derived CDR1 and CDR2 are LGHDT and YNNKEL (reference sequence). V gave up 0 bases and J gave up 5 bases; unmatched junction bases: 2. This CDR3 is built from 14 residues. The CDR3 loop reads CASSQEAGDETQYF. CDR3 DNA sequence: TGTGCCAGCAGCCAAGAAGCGGGAGATGAGACCCAGTACTTC.

This clone appeared a few times. This chain connects TRBV11-2 to TRBJ2-3; TRBD2 matches at 8 bases. CDR1 is SGHAT, CDR2 FQNNGV, per germline. The length of the CDR3 is 17 residues. J gave up 4 bases and V 3 bases, and 12 bases lay outside the gene matches. The chain's CDR3 is CASSFRTARGAADTQYF. The CDR3 nucleotides are TGTGCCAGCAGCTTTAGGACTGCGCGGGGGGCGGCAGATACGCAGTATTTT.

This chain links TRBV11-1 with TRBJ2-5, with D unclear. With 0 bases removed from V and 7 bases from J, the gap between germline ends came to 12 bases. The CDR3 contains 14 residues. From germline, CDR1 is SGHAT and CDR2 FQDESV (reference sequence). The CDR3 loop is CASSLADPTTTQYF. The DNA of the CDR3 is TGTGCCAGCAGCTTAGCAGACCCCACTACGACCCAGTACTTC.

V usage is TRBV28 and J usage is TRBJ1-3; a possible D gene is TRBD1 (5 bases). This CDR3 spans 14 amino acids. Germline V CDR1 and CDR2: MDHEN, SYDVKM. Trimming took 5 bases from V and 0 from J, leaving 8 bases between them. The CDR3 loop is CASSPDSSGNTIYF. Written as DNA, the CDR3 is TGTGCCAGCAGTCCCGACAGCTCTGGAAACACCATATATTTT.

The genes are TRBV28 and TRBJ1-5, with TRBD1 matching 7 bases. The CDR3 is 15 amino acids. Germline V lookup: CDR1 MDHEN, CDR2 SYDVKM. The V gene end was trimmed by 6 bases and the J gene end by 0 bases; junction bases not matched to a gene: 5. This chain's CDR3 is CASRHGTASNQPQHF. DNA of the CDR3: TGTGCCAGCAGACATGGGACAGCTAGCAATCAGCCCCAGCATTTT.

The rearrangement links TRBV28 to TRBJ2-1; 13 bases line up with TRBD2. CDR3 length: 14 residues. The V and J ends lost 8 bases and 9 bases, in that order; junction bases with no gene match: 7. Germline assignment: CDR1 MDHEN and CDR2 SYDVKM. The CDR3 bases are TGTGCCAGCTGTCCGGGACTAGCGGGAACTGAGCAGTTCTTC. It encodes CASCPGLAGTEQFF.

The chain employs TRBV24-1 and TRBJ2-2, with D hard to call. V was pared by 7 bases and J by 2 bases, with 13 bases between. Germline V gene lookup returns CDR1 KGHDR and CDR2 SFDVKD. This CDR3 contains 15 residues. This CDR3 reads CATRRLDVNTGELFF. The CDR3 nucleotides are TGTGCCACCAGGAGACTCGACGTTAACACCGGGGAGCTGTTTTTT.

The chain is built from TRBV27 and TRBJ2-6; 7 bases align to TRBD1. Germline V gives CDR1 MNHEY, CDR2 SMNVEV (reference sequence). The CDR3 is 19 amino acids. J gave up 0 bases and V 5 bases, and 13 bases lay outside the gene matches. Here the CDR3 DNA reads TGTGCCAGCAGTACCGGGACAGCAATTCCTCTCTCTGGGGCCAACGTCCTGACTTTC. This encodes CASSTGTAIPLSGANVLTF.